One and the same sample provided the 13 T cell receptor beta chains below, sequenced in a study of PD-1 blockade in classical Hodgkin lymphoma. Assay: immunoSEQ multiplex PCR; the TCRdb copy retains only in-frame clones and omits some. Among around 19,000 clones, around 84% were seen once, and the ten largest hold 7.3%. Time point of the sample: cycle 4 day 1 (C4D1), after around six weeks of nivolumab. Each of the patients experienced relapse following autologous stem cell transplantation, and their brentuximab vedotin exposure differed. Thawed PBMCs supplied CD8+ T cells via magnetic negative selection. The sample here was CD8+ T cells from blood, taken before the fourth cycle of nivolumab. These receptors all stem from a human donor with classical Hodgkin lymphoma.

The chain combines TRBV27 with TRBJ2-7; D is unresolved. Germline CDR1 reads MNHEY; CDR2 reads SMNVEV (reference sequence). The length of the CDR3 is 16 residues. V was cut by 4 bases and J by 1 base, with 17 bases left in between. The CDR3 nucleotides read TGTGCCAGCAGTTCCGCGAACAGCGATCGATCCTACGAGCAGTACTTC. The encoded protein is CASSSANSDRSYEQYF.

The chain carries TRBV7-2 and TRBJ2-2; TRBD2 agrees at 10 bases. The germline gives CDR1 SGHTA, CDR2 FQGNSA. The CDR3 spans 16 residues. After removal of 5 bases from V and 6 bases from J, the junction contained 9 bases not matched to a gene. The CDR3 bases are TGTGCCAGCAGCGGAGCGGGGGGGACCATTGCCGGGGAGCTGTTTTTT. Amino acid sequence: CASSGAGGTIAGELFF.

The chain couples TRBV28 to TRBJ2-7; TRBD1 matches at 7 bases. Germline V CDR1 and CDR2: MDHEN, SYDVKM. With V trimmed by 5 bases and J by 7 bases, 8 bases remained unmatched. The CDR3 has 13 amino acids. CDR3 sequence: CASSIAGGREQYF. CDR3 sequence (DNA): TGTGCCAGCAGTATCGCAGGGGGAAGGGAGCAGTACTTC.

This chain joins TRBV23-1 and TRBJ1-2, with D unresolved. TRBV23-1 qualifies as an ORF whose function is uncertain. CDR3 length equals 16 residues. V was cut by 5 bases and J by 4 bases, with 20 bases left in between. This CDR3 reads CASSCEVRRKTYGYTF. DNA of the CDR3: TGCGCCAGCAGTTGTGAGGTACGCAGAAAGACCTATGGCTACACCTTC.

V gene TRBV30 combines with J gene TRBJ1-5, with 10 bases aligning to TRBD1. In germline, CDR1 is GTSNPN, CDR2 SVGIG (reference sequence). With V trimmed by 2 bases and J by 7 bases, 8 bases remained unmatched. This CDR3 spans 15 amino acids. As DNA, the CDR3 is TGTGCCTGGAGTACCGGGACAGGGGTGGCCCAGCCCCAGCATTTT. This translates into CAWSTGTGVAQPQHF.

The chain joins TRBV19 to TRBJ1-5; TRBD1 matches 8 bases. This CDR3 has 17 residues. V lost 3 bases, J lost 1 base, and 8 bases stayed unmatched. The germline V gene has CDR1 LNHDA and CDR2 SQIVND (reference sequence). The CDR3 DNA reads TGTGCCAGTAGTATCACAGGGGGGGGAGTGAGCAATCAGCCCCAGCATTTT. This encodes CASSITGGGVSNQPQHF.

The chain links TRBV5-4 to TRBJ2-1; D is uncertain. There are 16 residues in the CDR3. Germline values: CDR1 SGHNT, CDR2 YYREEE (reference sequence). V dropped 5 bases and J dropped 3 bases, with 18 bases sitting between them. CDR3 protein: CASRTTPDLHYNEQFF. The DNA of the CDR3 is TGTGCCAGCAGGACGACCCCGGACCTACACTACAATGAGCAGTTCTTC. Combining the CDR3 with reference TRBV5-4 and TRBJ2-1 gives the whole variable domain ETGVTQSPTHLIKTRGQQVTLRCSSQSGHNTVSWYQQALGQGPQFIFQYYREEENGRGNFPPRFSGLQFPNYSSELNVNALELDDSALYLCASRTTPDLHYNEQFFGPGTRLTVL.

This clone was detected only once. This sequence joins TRBV7-8 and TRBJ1-1; D is undetermined. Germline CDR1 is SGHVS and CDR2 is FQNEAQ. The CDR3 spans 15 residues. V was pared by 6 bases and J by 1 base, with 15 bases between. The CDR3 DNA reads TGTGCCAGCAGTCCAAGCCGCGTGGGGAACACTGAAGCTTTCTTT. This encodes CASSPSRVGNTEAFF.

The chain joins TRBV4-1 to TRBJ2-1, with no clear D. CDR3 size: 12 residues. Trimming removed 2 bases at V and 7 bases at J, with 6 bases between. Germline V CDR1 and CDR2: MGHRA, YSYEKL. The CDR3 loop reads CASSQTGNEQFF. The CDR3 DNA sequence: TGCGCCAGCAGCCAAACCGGGAATGAGCAGTTCTTC.

The sample holds one count of this clone. In DNA form, the CDR3 reads TGTGCCAGCAGCTTAGATTTTGGGTTTTCGGGTGAAAAACTGTTTTTT. This sequence encodes CASSLDFGFSGEKLFF. V is TRBV7-2 and J is TRBJ1-4; D not certain. V was shortened by 1 base and J by 7 bases, with 16 bases between the two germline ends. Per germline, CDR1 SGHTA and CDR2 FQGNSA. This CDR3 is built from 16 residues.

This chain uses TRBV7-2 with TRBJ2-7; D ambiguous. The V gene lost 5 bases and the J gene lost 0 bases, with 5 bases spanning the gap. This CDR3 has 12 residues. Germline loops: CDR1 SGHTA, CDR2 FQGNSA. CDR3 residues: CASSAVSYEQYF. Written as DNA, the CDR3 is TGTGCCAGCAGCGCCGTCTCCTACGAGCAGTACTTC.

This chain uses TRBV5-1 with TRBJ1-5; D uncertain. Germline CDR1 reads SGHRS; CDR2 reads YFSETQ. The CDR3 covers 13 residues. V was shortened by 0 bases and J by 0 bases, with 1 base between the two germline ends. Here the CDR3 reads CASSLGSNQPQHF. CDR3 coding DNA: TGCGCCAGCAGCTTGGGTAGCAATCAGCCCCAGCATTTT. The entire variable domain, with the rest obtained from reference TRBV5-1 and TRBJ1-5, is as follows: KAGVTQTPRYLIKTRGQQVTLSCSPISGHRSVSWYQQTPGQGLQFLFEYFSETQRNKGNFPGRFSGRQFSNSRSEMNVSTLELGDSALYLCASSLGSNQPQHFGDGTRLSIL.

This rearrangement joins TRBV29-1 to TRBJ2-7, with TRBD1 matching 9 bases. The CDR3 is 13 amino acids. V was clipped by 7 bases and J by 4 bases; unmatched bases: 8. The germline V gene has CDR1 SQVTM and CDR2 ANQGSEA. The CDR3 region has the DNA TGCAGCGCAAACCAGGGACAGGGTTACGAGCAGTACTTC. This sequence encodes CSANQGQGYEQYF.